Listed below are T cell receptor beta chains from one sample, sequenced in a study of lymphopenia after photon versus proton radiotherapy. TCRdb's table, derived via immunoSEQ multiplex PCR, lists solely in-frame clones and lacks some. This table has roughly 65,000 clones, under 95% appearing once. Sequencing used peripheral blood, obtained from a patient treated with photon-based radiotherapy. The receptor source for this set is a woman in her 70s with pancreatic cancer. The CDR3 runs from the conserved cysteine through the conserved F or W. D genes are given only for firm matches. Expanded clones are given a class, and other clones once, few, many or no size at all.

CDR3nt: TGCGCCAGCAGCCAAGATTTGGTGGGGGGGGCAGGACAGCCCCAGCATTTT
CDR3aa: CASSQDLVGGAGQPQHF
j_gene: TRBJ1-5
v_gene: TRBV4-1
d_gene: NA
abundance: NA

CDR3nt: TGTGCCAGCAGTAATAGTGGCCGAATCTATGGCTACACCTTC
CDR3aa: CASSNSGRIYGYTF
j_gene: TRBJ1-2
v_gene: TRBV28
d_gene: NA
abundance: once

CDR3nt: TGTGCCAGCTCACCATCGGGGGCGCGGGAAACTGAAGCTTTCTTT
CDR3aa: CASSPSGARETEAFF
j_gene: TRBJ1-1
v_gene: TRBV18
d_gene: NA
abundance: NA

CDR3nt: TGTGCCACGACGAGAGGACTGGGCACAGATACGCAGTATTTT
CDR3aa: CATTRGLGTDTQYF
j_gene: TRBJ2-3
v_gene: TRBV5-8
d_gene: NA
abundance: NA

CDR3nt: TGTGCCAGCAGCAGGGTTTCCACTCTTAACTATGGCTACACCTTC
CDR3aa: CASSRVSTLNYGYTF
j_gene: TRBJ1-2
v_gene: TRBV21-1
d_gene: NA
abundance: NA

CDR3nt: TGTGCCAGTACCCCGACAGGGGGCCCCTATAGCAATCAGCCCCAGCATTTT
CDR3aa: CASTPTGGPYSNQPQHF
j_gene: TRBJ1-5
v_gene: TRBV19
d_gene: TRBD1
abundance: NA

CDR3nt: TGTGCCAGCAGCGTAGCGGGCAGGCCCTACAATGAGCAGTTCTTC
CDR3aa: CASSVAGRPYNEQFF
j_gene: TRBJ2-1
v_gene: TRBV9
d_gene: NA
abundance: NA

CDR3nt: TGTGCCATCAGTGAGTGGGGCAGAGGGTTAACCTACGAGCAGTACTTC
CDR3aa: CAISEWGRGLTYEQYF
j_gene: TRBJ2-7
v_gene: TRBV10-3
d_gene: NA
abundance: NA

CDR3nt: TGTGCCAGCTCACCCCAACAGGCCAGCTCTGGAAACACCATATATTTT
CDR3aa: CASSPQQASSGNTIYF
j_gene: TRBJ1-3
v_gene: TRBV18
d_gene: NA
abundance: few

CDR3nt: TGTGCCAGCAGTTCAGGGATGGTCAACACTGAAGCTTTCTTT
CDR3aa: CASSSGMVNTEAFF
j_gene: TRBJ1-1
v_gene: TRBV6-1
d_gene: NA
abundance: NA

CDR3nt: TGTGCCAGCAGCGCCGGGACAGTTAGCAATCAGCCCCAGCATTTT
CDR3aa: CASSAGTVSNQPQHF
j_gene: TRBJ1-5
v_gene: TRBV9
d_gene: TRBD1
abundance: NA

CDR3nt: TGTGCCAGCAGTTCCAGAACAGGGGTCGGGGGGACCCAGTACTTC
CDR3aa: CASSSRTGVGGTQYF
j_gene: TRBJ2-5
v_gene: TRBV28
d_gene: NA
abundance: NA

CDR3nt: TGTGCCAGCAGCAAAGGACAGGGCCAACTAGCCAAAAACATTCAGTACTTC
CDR3aa: CASSKGQGQLAKNIQYF
j_gene: TRBJ2-4
v_gene: TRBV21-1
d_gene: NA
abundance: NA

CDR3nt: TGCGCCAGCAGCCAAGTACCGGGGTCCTACAATGAGCAGTTCTTC
CDR3aa: CASSQVPGSYNEQFF
j_gene: TRBJ2-1
v_gene: TRBV4-3
d_gene: NA
abundance: once

CDR3nt: TGTGCCAGCAGTTTATCGTCAGGGCCTAACTATGGCTACACCTTC
CDR3aa: CASSLSSGPNYGYTF
j_gene: TRBJ1-2
v_gene: TRBV28
d_gene: NA
abundance: NA

CDR3nt: TGTGCCAGCAGCTCTAGCGGGACCGGAGAGCTGTTTTTT
CDR3aa: CASSSSGTGELFF
j_gene: TRBJ2-2
v_gene: TRBV11-3
d_gene: TRBD2
abundance: NA

CDR3nt: TGTGCCAGTGTGGGGACTAGCGGGTTGGGTGAGCAGTTCTTC
CDR3aa: CASVGTSGLGEQFF
j_gene: TRBJ2-1
v_gene: TRBV19
d_gene: TRBD2
abundance: NA

CDR3nt: TGTGCCAGCTCAGAGCTCCGAGCTTCCCACAATGAGCAGTTCTTC
CDR3aa: CASSELRASHNEQFF
j_gene: TRBJ2-1
v_gene: TRBV7-2
d_gene: NA
abundance: NA

CDR3nt: TGTGCCAGCAGCTTTACCCAGGGGGCGGGAGCACGGTACACCGGGGAGCTGTTTTTT
CDR3aa: CASSFTQGAGARYTGELFF
j_gene: TRBJ2-2
v_gene: TRBV5-6
d_gene: NA
abundance: NA

CDR3nt: TGTGCCAGTAGTACAGGGGTACGCAATCAGCCCCAGCATTTT
CDR3aa: CASSTGVRNQPQHF
j_gene: TRBJ1-5
v_gene: TRBV19
d_gene: NA
abundance: NA

CDR3nt: TGTGCCAGCAACGGACATCAGAATAGCAATCAGCCCCAGCATTTT
CDR3aa: CASNGHQNSNQPQHF
j_gene: TRBJ1-5
v_gene: TRBV2
d_gene: NA
abundance: NA